The clone carrying this T cell receptor beta chain was seen more than once but under ten times. Its specificity is unknown. The authors reverse transcribed all of the isolated RNA, so sequencing captured expressed TCRB transcripts. Assay used: immunoSEQ multiplex PCR; TCRdb lists only in-frame clones, some missing. The sample shows roughly 380,000 clones, about 19% of them seen only once. CDR1 is SGHAT and CDR2 is FQNNGV in the germline V gene. There are 12 residues in the CDR3. V shed 7 bases and J shed 5 bases, with 12 bases lying between them. The data were obtained in a study of beta chain features in type 1 diabetes. Background on the study: Examination spanned 100 million to 130 million sorted cells from all samples.

The study, taken as a whole, reports: Sequencing used cDNA, and cells with high TCR expression could therefore be over-represented. All four CD4+ subsets of Type 1 diabetes patients contained TCRB CDR3s that were moderately but significantly shorter.

The sample taken for sequencing was naive CD4+ T cells from blood. This receptor was identified in a woman aged 18-35 years in good health. The rearrangement uses TRBV11-2 and TRBJ2-7; D might be TRBD2 (6 bases). CDR3 nucleotide sequence: TGTGCCAGCACAGGCGGGACGAACGAGCAGTACTTC. As protein: CASTGGTNEQYF.